The 21 T cell receptor beta chains given below trace back to one sample, sequenced in a study of human T cells and chemical hapten exposure. Time point indicated: patch test 3, about 24 weeks after DPC sensitization. Stated treatment: therapeutic diphenylcyclopropenone sensitization with weekly scalp DPC. TCRdb ran MiXCR on the RACE reads and lists one entry per CDR3 protein. The sample holds about 170,000 distinct CDR3 sequences, about a quarter seen once. Sample: whole blood, taken in connection with sensitization to the hapten diphenylcyclopropenone (DPC). The receptors here all came from a young woman with alopecia areata. Some clones in this sample may be carry-over from other donors' samples.

This rearrangement joins TRBV7-2 to TRBJ1-3; D gene ambiguous. Trimming left V 0 bases short and J 4 bases short, with 13 bases between. Germline CDR1 reads SGHTA; CDR2 reads FQGNSA. The CDR3 length is 16 residues. In DNA form, the CDR3 reads TGTGCCAGCAGCTTAGCGGGTTTGGTATCGGGAAACACCATATATTTT. Protein: CASSLAGLVSGNTIYF.

The sample holds a few counts of this clonotype. This chain uses TRBV5-5 with TRBJ2-5; no firm D call. This CDR3 contains 11 residues. Trimming left V 4 bases short and J 3 bases short, with 4 bases between. The germline V gene encodes CDR1 SGHKS and CDR2 YYEKEE (reference sequence). CDR3 residues: CASSVKETQYF. The CDR3 nucleotides are TGTGCCAGCAGCGTGAAAGAGACCCAGTACTTC.

The genes are TRBV20-1 and TRBJ2-6; maybe TRBD1 (6 bases). The CDR3 has 15 residues. Germline loops: CDR1 DFQATT, CDR2 SNEGSKA (reference sequence). V lost 7 bases and J lost 2, with 15 bases in between. CDR3 region: CSVNAHRAGANVLTF. DNA of the CDR3: TGCAGTGTCAACGCCCACAGGGCTGGGGCCAACGTCCTGACTTTC.

This clonotype has just a few counts. The chain joins TRBV4-3 to TRBJ2-1; D is unresolved. The V end lost 0 bases, the J end lost 6 bases, and 9 bases lay between the germline ends. The germline V gene has CDR1 LGHNA and CDR2 YSLEER. The CDR3 consists of 14 residues. The CDR3, as DNA: TGCGCCAGCAGCCAAGATTCTTCCGCCAATGAGCAGTTCTTC. Translated, it gives CASSQDSSANEQFF.

V is TRBV6-5 and J is TRBJ2-3; D gene unclear. The CDR3 runs 14 residues. Germline V gene sequence: CDR1 MNHEY, CDR2 SVGAGI. V lost 5 bases to trimming and J lost 6 bases, with 15 bases between them. CDR3 DNA: TGTGCCAGCAGTAAGGCGGCAGGACCCGATACGCAGTATTTT. Its translation: CASSKAAGPDTQYF.

The chain uses TRBV7-6 and TRBJ2-1; D might be TRBD2 (6 bases). From germline, CDR1 is SGHVS and CDR2 FNYEAQ. The CDR3 loop spans 18 amino acids. V lost 5 bases to trimming and J lost 2 bases, with 22 bases between them. CDR3 amino acids: CASSITQTLARTYNEQFF. In nucleotides, the CDR3 is TGTGCCAGCAGCATTACCCAGACCCTAGCGAGAACCTACAATGAGCAGTTCTTC.

In its sample, this clonotype was seen many times. The CDR3 loop is CSAMDRGQRGSGANVLTF. CDR3 sequence (DNA): TGCAGTGCCATGGACAGGGGCCAACGGGGCTCTGGGGCCAACGTCCTGACTTTC. This chain links TRBV20-1 with TRBJ2-6; 9 bases match TRBD1. V shed 6 bases and J 0 bases; nucleotides not matched to a gene: 12. In germline, CDR1 is DFQATT, CDR2 SNEGSKA (reference sequence). The CDR3 is 18 residues long.

This clonotype was counted between two and nine times. The genes are TRBV15 and TRBJ1-5; D is possibly TRBD1 (5 bases). The ends were cut back, 0 bases at V and 1 base at J, with 7 bases in the middle. The germline gives CDR1 LNHNV, CDR2 YYDKDF (reference sequence). This CDR3 is built from 15 residues. CDR3 nucleotide sequence: TGTGCCACCAGCAGAGATCGGGGCAGCAATCAGCCCCAGCATTTT. It specifies CATSRDRGSNQPQHF.

The CDR3, as DNA: TGCGCCAGCAGCCGACAAAGATCTGAAGCTTTCTTT. The encoded protein is CASSRQRSEAFF. The V and J genes are TRBV4-1 and TRBJ1-1; D uncertain. CDR1 and CDR2 (germline): MGHRA, YSYEKL. The V gene lost 4 bases and the J gene lost 6 bases, with 9 bases spanning the gap. This CDR3 is 12 amino acids long.

This clonotype came up once. The CDR3 here is CASSYQGTYGYTF. The CDR3 region has the DNA TGTGCCAGCAGTTACCAGGGGACCTATGGCTACACCTTC. The rearrangement links TRBV6-5 to TRBJ1-2; D is possibly TRBD1 (6 bases). Germline V gene sequence: CDR1 MNHEY, CDR2 SVGAGI. This CDR3 is 13 amino acids long. The germline V and J ends were trimmed by 2 bases and 4 bases, with 8 bases remaining between them.

Only a few counts were recorded for this clonotype. This chain uses TRBV10-3 with TRBJ2-3; 7 bases align to TRBD2. The CDR3 consists of 15 residues. V lost 6 bases to trimming and J lost 2 bases; unmatched junction nucleotides: 8. Per germline, CDR1 ENHRY and CDR2 SYGVKD. The CDR3 sequence: CAIRDPGGVTDTQYF. In nucleotides, the CDR3 is TGTGCCATCAGGGACCCTGGGGGGGTCACAGATACGCAGTATTTT.

This clonotype was seen more than once but under ten times. The chain combines TRBV4-1 with TRBJ1-5, with 8 positions matching TRBD1. Germline values: CDR1 MGHRA, CDR2 YSYEKL. V trimming: 5 bases; J trimming: 5 bases; junction bases outside the gene matches: 11. The CDR3 is 16 residues long. Here the CDR3 reads CASSFLQGAGDQPQHF. DNA of the CDR3: TGCGCCAGCAGCTTTCTCCAGGGGGCGGGTGATCAGCCCCAGCATTTT.

This rearrangement joins TRBV4-3 to TRBJ2-3; either TRBD1 or TRBD2 may supply D (6 bases each). Germline loops: CDR1 LGHNA, CDR2 YSLEER. V was shortened by 2 bases and J by 2 bases, with 23 bases between the two germline ends. The CDR3 sequence is 19 residues long. CDR3 bases: TGCGCCAGCAGCCAAAGAGGGGGGTTGCCTGGCCATCTCACAGATACGCAGTATTTT. It specifies CASSQRGGLPGHLTDTQYF.

This clonotype was seen more than once but under ten times. The chain is built from TRBV20-1 and TRBJ1-4; perhaps TRBD1 as D (6 bases). Between the trimmed V and J ends, which lost 1 base and 7 bases, there was a span of 13 bases. The V gene's germline CDR1 is DFQATT and CDR2 SNEGSKA (reference sequence). This CDR3 has 14 residues. DNA of the CDR3: TGCAGTGCTAGAGTACCGGGGGCGGGTGAAAAACTGTTTTTT. This codes for CSARVPGAGEKLFF.

This clonotype was seen a few times. The CDR3 sequence: CASSRGLAGGELFF. DNA of the CDR3: TGCGCCAGCAGCCGGGGACTAGCGGGAGGGGAGCTGTTTTTT. The rearrangement joins TRBV4-3 to TRBJ2-2; TRBD2 agrees at 13 bases. V was clipped by 4 bases and J by 8 bases; unmatched bases: 1. This CDR3 is built from 14 residues. The germline gives CDR1 LGHNA, CDR2 YSLEER.

The chain uses TRBV20-1 and TRBJ1-2; 9 bases are a match to TRBD1. CDR1 and CDR2 from the germline V gene are DFQATT and SNEGSKA (reference sequence). CDR3 length: 14 residues. J was trimmed by 1 base and V by 3 bases; bases with no gene match: 3. The CDR3 spells CSASRQGGNYGYTF. The CDR3 DNA reads as TGCAGTGCTAGCCGACAGGGGGGTAACTATGGCTACACCTTC.

V and J are TRBV20-1 and TRBJ2-3, with a weak D call TRBD2 (5 bases). The CDR3 has 15 residues. V shed 0 bases and J shed 4 bases, with 14 bases lying between them. Germline lookup yields CDR1 DFQATT and CDR2 SNEGSKA (reference sequence). CDR3 bases: TGCAGTGCTAGAGAAGTAGGGAGACTCGCAGATACGCAGTATTTT. Encoded protein: CSAREVGRLADTQYF.

This clonotype came up a few times. DNA of the CDR3: TGTGCCAGCAGCGTTATGGTTTCTGAAGCTTTCTTT. Protein product: CASSVMVSEAFF. The chain has TRBV9 and TRBJ1-1, with unresolved D. V dropped 2 bases and J dropped 6 bases, with 8 bases sitting between them. The germline V gene has CDR1 SGDLS and CDR2 YYNGEE. The CDR3 consists of 12 residues.

The CDR3, as DNA: TGTGCCAGCAGCGGGGACTCAAACATTCAGTACTTC. This translates into CASSGDSNIQYF. The rearrangement links TRBV5-6 to TRBJ2-4; D possibly corresponds to TRBD2 (6 bases). This CDR3 is built from 12 residues. CDR1 is SGHDT and CDR2 is YYEEEE in the germline V gene. Deletions cut 4 bases from V and 6 bases from J, with 8 bases between.

The V gene is TRBV4-3, the J gene TRBJ2-1; D not resolved. The CDR3 runs to 17 residues. CDR1 LGHNA and CDR2 YSLEER come from the germline V gene. With 2 bases removed from V and 0 bases from J, the gap between germline ends came to 14 bases. CDR3 region: CASSQTRASGSYNEQFF. The CDR3 bases are TGCGCCAGCAGCCAAACCCGGGCTTCGGGCTCCTACAATGAGCAGTTCTTC.

The CDR3 DNA reads as TGCAGTGCTAGGGGACCGACAGGGATAGGGGAGTACTTC. This gives the protein CSARGPTGIGEYF. This chain connects TRBV20-1 to TRBJ2-7; 7 bases match TRBD1. After removal of 3 bases from V and 11 bases from J, the junction contained 13 bases not matched to a gene. This CDR3 is built from 13 residues. CDR1 DFQATT and CDR2 SNEGSKA come from the germline V gene (reference sequence).